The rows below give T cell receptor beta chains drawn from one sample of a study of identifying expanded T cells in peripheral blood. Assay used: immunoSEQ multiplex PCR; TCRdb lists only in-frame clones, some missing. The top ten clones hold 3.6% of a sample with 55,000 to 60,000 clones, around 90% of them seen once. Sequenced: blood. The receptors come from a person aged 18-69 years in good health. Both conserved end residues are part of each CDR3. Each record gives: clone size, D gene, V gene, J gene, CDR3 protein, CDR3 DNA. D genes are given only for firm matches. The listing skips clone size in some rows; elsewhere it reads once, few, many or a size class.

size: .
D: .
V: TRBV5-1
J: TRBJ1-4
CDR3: CASSLLGPNEKLFF
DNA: TGCGCCAGCAGCCTTCTCGGGCCGAATGAAAAACTGTTTTTT

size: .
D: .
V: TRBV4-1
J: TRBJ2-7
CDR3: CASSPFGTSTYEQYF
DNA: TGCGCCAGCAGCCCGTTCGGGACAAGTACCTACGAGCAGTACTTC

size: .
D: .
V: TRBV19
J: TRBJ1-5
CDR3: CASTLEGNQPQHF
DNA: TGTGCCAGTACTCTAGAGGGCAATCAGCCCCAGCATTTT

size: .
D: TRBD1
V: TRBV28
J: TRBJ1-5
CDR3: CASSFGDRVSGYSNQPQHF
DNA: TGTGCCAGCAGTTTTGGGGACAGGGTTTCGGGATATAGCAATCAGCCCCAGCATTTT

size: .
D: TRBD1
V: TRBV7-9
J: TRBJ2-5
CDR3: CASSPTGGRETQYF
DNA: TGTGCCAGCAGCCCGACAGGGGGACGGGAGACCCAGTACTTC

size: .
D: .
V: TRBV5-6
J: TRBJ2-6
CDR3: CASSLWHAGANVLTF
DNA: TGTGCCAGCAGCTTGTGGCATGCTGGGGCCAACGTCCTGACTTTC

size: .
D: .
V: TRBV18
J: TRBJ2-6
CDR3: CASSPQNREVNVLTF
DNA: TGTGCCAGCTCACCACAAAACAGGGAAGTCAACGTCCTGACTTTC

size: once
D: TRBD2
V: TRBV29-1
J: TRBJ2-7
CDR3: CSVARYRRASGRGGSYEQYF
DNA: TGCAGCGTTGCACGTTATCGGAGGGCTAGCGGGAGAGGTGGGTCCTACGAGCAGTACTTC

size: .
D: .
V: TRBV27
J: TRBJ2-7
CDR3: CASSFRGGAYEQYF
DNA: TGTGCCAGCAGTTTTAGGGGGGGTGCCTACGAGCAGTACTTC

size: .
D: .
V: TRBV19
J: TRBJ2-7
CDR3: CASSIATGSPSYEQYF
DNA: TGTGCCAGTAGTATAGCTACAGGCTCCCCCTCCTACGAGCAGTACTTC

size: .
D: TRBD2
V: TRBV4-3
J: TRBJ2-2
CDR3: CASSPSGGAGTGELFF
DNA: TGCGCCAGCAGCCCCTCGGGAGGGGCGGGAACCGGGGAGCTGTTTTTT

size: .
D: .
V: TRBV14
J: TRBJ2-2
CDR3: CASSQASVTGELFF
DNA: TGTGCCAGCAGCCAGGCTAGCGTGACCGGGGAGCTGTTTTTT

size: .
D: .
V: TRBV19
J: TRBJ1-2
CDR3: CATSNLGQYYGYTF
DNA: TGTGCCACCTCAAACCTAGGACAGTACTATGGCTACACCTTC

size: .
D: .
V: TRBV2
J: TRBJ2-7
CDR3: CASRGNPSSYEQYF
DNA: TGTGCCAGCAGGGGCAACCCTAGCTCCTACGAGCAGTACTTC

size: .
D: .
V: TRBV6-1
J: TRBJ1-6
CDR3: CASSARQGNSPLHF
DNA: TGTGCCAGCAGTGCCCGGCAGGGGAATTCACCCCTCCACTTT

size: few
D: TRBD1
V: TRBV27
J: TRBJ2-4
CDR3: CASSLLGTGAKNIQYF
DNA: TGTGCCAGCAGTTTACTTGGGACAGGGGCCAAAAACATTCAGTACTTC

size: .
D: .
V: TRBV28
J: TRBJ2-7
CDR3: CASSLPSRNEQYF
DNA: TGTGCCAGCAGTTTACCCTCTAGGAACGAGCAGTACTTC

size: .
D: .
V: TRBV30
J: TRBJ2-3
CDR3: CAWSGDGGRPDTQYF
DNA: TGTGCCTGGAGTGGGGACGGAGGCCGCCCAGATACGCAGTATTTT

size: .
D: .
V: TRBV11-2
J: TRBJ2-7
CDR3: CASSPPDKAYEQYF
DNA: TGTGCCAGCAGCCCCCCGGACAAAGCCTACGAGCAGTACTTC

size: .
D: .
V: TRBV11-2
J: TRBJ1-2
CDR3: CASSLEGSFYGYTF
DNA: TGTGCCAGCAGCTTAGAGGGGTCCTTCTATGGCTACACCTTC

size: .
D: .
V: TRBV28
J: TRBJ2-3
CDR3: CASGVRAVGGTDTQYF
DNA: TGTGCCAGCGGAGTGAGGGCGGTCGGGGGCACAGATACGCAGTATTTT

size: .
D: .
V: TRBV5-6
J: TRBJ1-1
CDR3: CASSPTDEDTEAFF
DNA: TGTGCCAGCAGCCCAACAGACGAGGACACTGAAGCTTTCTTT

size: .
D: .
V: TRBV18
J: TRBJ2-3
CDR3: CASSPIGRSSTDTQYF
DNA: TGTGCCAGCTCACCGATTGGACGGTCTAGCACAGATACGCAGTATTTT

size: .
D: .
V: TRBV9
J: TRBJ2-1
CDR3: CASSGLRDPLWNEQFF
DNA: TGTGCCAGCAGCGGTCTTCGGGACCCCTTATGGAATGAGCAGTTCTTC

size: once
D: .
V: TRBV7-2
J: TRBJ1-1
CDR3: CASKLTGNTEAFF
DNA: TGTGCCAGCAAACTTACGGGGAACACTGAAGCTTTCTTT

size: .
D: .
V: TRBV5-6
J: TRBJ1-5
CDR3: CASSLGGVGQPQHF
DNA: TGTGCCAGCAGCTTAGGCGGGGTGGGACAGCCCCAGCATTTT

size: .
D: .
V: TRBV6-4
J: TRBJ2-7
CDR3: CASSMERRVVEQYF
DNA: TGTGCCAGCAGTATGGAACGGAGGGTGGTCGAGCAGTACTTC

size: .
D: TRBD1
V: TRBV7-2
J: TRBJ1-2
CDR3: CASSFAHRDREGYTF
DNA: TGTGCCAGCAGCTTCGCGCACCGGGACAGGGAGGGCTACACCTTC

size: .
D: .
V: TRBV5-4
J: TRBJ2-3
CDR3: CASSLHTDTQYF
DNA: TGTGCCAGCAGCTTACATACAGATACGCAGTATTTT